The T cell receptor beta chain described here comes from a study of regulatory T cells. Findings and caveats of the study: In CD3G-deficient patients, conventional CD4+ T cells were enriched for hydrophobic CDR3 residues at positions 6 and 7. Skewed V and J usage and few unique V-J pairs marked patient repertoires, most in Tregs.

A word on this clone: Its antigen is unidentified.

Primers: 52 TRBV forward and 13 TRBJ reverse. Sequenced by immunoSEQ multiplex PCR; TCRdb stores in-frame clones only, minus some. The table records tens of thousands of clones, 85% to 95% of them present only once. Every patient with CD3G deficiency had evidence of autoimmunity. Patients aged 2 to 39 years had fewer naive T cells. Regulatory (CD25-high CD127-low) and conventional (CD25-low CD127-high) CD4+ T cells were sorted separately. Trimming removed 1 base from V and 3 bases from J, with 9 bases in between. This CDR3 has 14 amino acids. Germline-derived CDR1 and CDR2 are MNHNS and SASEGT. Source material: conventional CD4+ T cells sorted from blood. The sequence was obtained from a young adult with CD3G deficiency. J is TRBJ1-2 and V is TRBV6-1; no definite D call. CDR3: CASSEDRGYYGYTF. The DNA of the CDR3 is TGTGCCAGCAGTGAAGACAGAGGCTACTATGGCTACACCTTC.